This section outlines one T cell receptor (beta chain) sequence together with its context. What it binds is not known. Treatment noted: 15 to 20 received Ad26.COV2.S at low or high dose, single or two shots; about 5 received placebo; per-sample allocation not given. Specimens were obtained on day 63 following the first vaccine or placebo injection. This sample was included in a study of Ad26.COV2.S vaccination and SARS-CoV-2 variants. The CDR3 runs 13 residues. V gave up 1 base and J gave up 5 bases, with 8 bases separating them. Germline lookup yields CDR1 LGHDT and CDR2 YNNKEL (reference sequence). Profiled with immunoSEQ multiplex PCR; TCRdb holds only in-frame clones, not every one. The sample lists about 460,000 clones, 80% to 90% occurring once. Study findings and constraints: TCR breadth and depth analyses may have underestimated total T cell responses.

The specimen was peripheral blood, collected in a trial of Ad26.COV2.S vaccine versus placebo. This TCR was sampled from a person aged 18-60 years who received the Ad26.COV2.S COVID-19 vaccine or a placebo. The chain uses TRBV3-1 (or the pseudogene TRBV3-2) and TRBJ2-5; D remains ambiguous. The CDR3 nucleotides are TGTGCCAGCAGCCAAGCAGTTGCCGAGACCCAGTACTTC. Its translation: CASSQAVAETQYF.